Listed below are T cell receptor beta chains from one sample, sequenced in a study of CD8 T cells in ankylosing spondylitis. Each CDR3 protein is one row after TCRdb ran MiXCR on the 5' RACE reads. Among 350,000 or so distinct CDR3 sequences listed, approximately 8% were seen once. The sample was blood, either unsorted or a sorted T cell fraction (not recorded which). The receptors shown here come from a male donor with ankylosing spondylitis. CDR3s include the opening cysteine and the closing phenylalanine or tryptophan. D genes are given only for firm matches. Clone size, where shown, is once, few, many, or a class for clones that have expanded.

clone_size: few
j_call: TRBJ2-7
v_call: TRBV29-1
d_call: NA
cdr3_nt: TGCAGCGCGGGAAGTATCCGGGAACCCTACGAGCAGTACTTC
cdr3_aa: CSAGSIREPYEQYF

clone_size: few
j_call: TRBJ2-1
v_call: TRBV19
d_call: TRBD2
cdr3_nt: TGTGCCAGTAGTTCACCGGGACTAGCGGCAAACAATGAGCAGTTCTTC
cdr3_aa: CASSSPGLAANNEQFF

clone_size: few
j_call: TRBJ2-2
v_call: TRBV10-3
d_call: TRBD1
cdr3_nt: TGTGCCATCAGTGAGTCGCTCAGGGGGTTAAACACCGGGGAGCTGTTTTTT
cdr3_aa: CAISESLRGLNTGELFF

clone_size: few
j_call: TRBJ1-4
v_call: TRBV2
d_call: NA
cdr3_nt: TGTGCCACCTACAGAGCAAGCCATGAAAAACTGTTTTTT
cdr3_aa: CATYRASHEKLFF

clone_size: NA
j_call: TRBJ2-2
v_call: TRBV13
d_call: NA
cdr3_nt: TGTGCCAGCAGCCTTGAGAGGGGTCCAACCGGGGAGCTGTTTTTT
cdr3_aa: CASSLERGPTGELFF

clone_size: few
j_call: TRBJ2-1
v_call: TRBV20-1
d_call: TRBD1
cdr3_nt: TGCAGTGCCCCAGTTCAAGGGGGCGCGGGGTTCTTC
cdr3_aa: CSAPVQGGAGFF

clone_size: once
j_call: TRBJ2-1
v_call: TRBV18
d_call: NA
cdr3_nt: TGTGCCAGCTCACCCCGCCCCGAGAGTGAGCAGTTCTTC
cdr3_aa: CASSPRPESEQFF

clone_size: NA
j_call: TRBJ2-7
v_call: TRBV28
d_call: NA
cdr3_nt: TGTGCCAGCAGTCCTCAATCACCCTACGAGCAGTACTTC
cdr3_aa: CASSPQSPYEQYF

clone_size: many
j_call: TRBJ2-7
v_call: TRBV29-1
d_call: NA
cdr3_nt: TGCAGCGTTGCCCCACGGGACCCGTGGGAGCAGTACTTC
cdr3_aa: CSVAPRDPWEQYF

clone_size: NA
j_call: TRBJ2-6
v_call: TRBV12-3/TRBV12-4
d_call: NA
cdr3_nt: TGTGCCTTAGGGTCCTCTGGGGCCAACGTCCTGACTTTC
cdr3_aa: CALGSSGANVLTF

clone_size: few
j_call: TRBJ2-3
v_call: TRBV20-1
d_call: NA
cdr3_nt: TGCAGTGCTAGGCTGGGGGCGGCGGGGGATACGCAGTATTTT
cdr3_aa: CSARLGAAGDTQYF

clone_size: NA
j_call: TRBJ2-2
v_call: TRBV24-1
d_call: TRBD1
cdr3_nt: TGTGCCACCAGTGATCTCAAGACAGGGGGCGGACGAGGAGGGGAGCTGTTTTTT
cdr3_aa: CATSDLKTGGGRGGELFF

clone_size: NA
j_call: TRBJ2-2
v_call: TRBV5-1
d_call: NA
cdr3_nt: TGCGCCTCCCAGAGCGGTTCGAACACCGGGGAGCTGTTTTTT
cdr3_aa: CASQSGSNTGELFF

clone_size: NA
j_call: TRBJ2-1
v_call: TRBV9
d_call: TRBD2
cdr3_nt: TGTGCCAGCAGCGGCATCTTTAGCGGGAGAACTGAGCAGTTCTTC
cdr3_aa: CASSGIFSGRTEQFF

clone_size: few
j_call: TRBJ1-1
v_call: TRBV5-1
d_call: NA
cdr3_nt: TGCGCCAGCAGGGGGGCTGGAGGCACTGAAGCTTTCTTT
cdr3_aa: CASRGAGGTEAFF

clone_size: few
j_call: TRBJ2-1
v_call: TRBV3-1
d_call: TRBD2
cdr3_nt: TGTGCCAGCAGCCGGACTAGCGGGAGGGCCGGGCAGTTCTTC
cdr3_aa: CASSRTSGRAGQFF

clone_size: few
j_call: TRBJ1-2
v_call: TRBV29-1
d_call: NA
cdr3_nt: TGCAGCGTGGCCGGGACGGGGTTCGGCTACACCTTC
cdr3_aa: CSVAGTGFGYTF

clone_size: many
j_call: TRBJ2-7
v_call: TRBV27
d_call: NA
cdr3_nt: TGTGCCAGCAAAACCGGGGAGGGGGGCCACGAGCAGTACTTC
cdr3_aa: CASKTGEGGHEQYF

clone_size: NA
j_call: TRBJ1-1
v_call: TRBV7-3
d_call: NA
cdr3_nt: TGTGCCAGCAGCTTGTTTGGGTACACTGAAGCTTTCTTT
cdr3_aa: CASSLFGYTEAFF

clone_size: NA
j_call: TRBJ1-2
v_call: TRBV27
d_call: NA
cdr3_nt: TGTGCCAGCAGTAAACCGGGAAACTGGGGTGGCTACACCTTC
cdr3_aa: CASSKPGNWGGYTF

clone_size: few
j_call: TRBJ2-5
v_call: TRBV29-1
d_call: NA
cdr3_nt: TGCAGCGTTGATGCGGGAAAGAAGACCCAGTACTTC
cdr3_aa: CSVDAGKKTQYF

clone_size: few
j_call: TRBJ2-7
v_call: TRBV29-1
d_call: TRBD2
cdr3_nt: TGCAGTTTCGGGACTAGCGGGAGTCAGGAGCAGTACTTC
cdr3_aa: CSFGTSGSQEQYF

clone_size: NA
j_call: TRBJ2-1
v_call: TRBV20-1
d_call: NA
cdr3_nt: TGCAGTGCTAACTCGAACTGGAATGAGCAGTTCTTC
cdr3_aa: CSANSNWNEQFF

clone_size: few
j_call: TRBJ2-5
v_call: TRBV12-3/TRBV12-4
d_call: NA
cdr3_nt: TGTGCCAGCAGTTTTCACCGCCAAGAGACCCAGTACTTC
cdr3_aa: CASSFHRQETQYF

clone_size: few
j_call: TRBJ2-1
v_call: TRBV6-2/TRBV6-3
d_call: NA
cdr3_nt: TGTGCCAGCAGTTACTCGATGGACAATGAGCAGTTCTTC
cdr3_aa: CASSYSMDNEQFF

clone_size: many
j_call: TRBJ2-2
v_call: TRBV5-1
d_call: NA
cdr3_nt: TGCGCCAGCAGCTTGGGAGTTTACGGGGAGCTGTTTTTT
cdr3_aa: CASSLGVYGELFF

clone_size: NA
j_call: TRBJ2-3
v_call: TRBV5-1
d_call: TRBD2
cdr3_nt: TGCGCCAGCAGCCCGGGGACTAGCGGGAGTCGCACAGATACGCAGTATTTT
cdr3_aa: CASSPGTSGSRTDTQYF

clone_size: few
j_call: TRBJ2-3
v_call: TRBV4-2
d_call: NA
cdr3_nt: TGTGCCAGCAGCCAAGATCGCGGCCCGCAGTATTTT
cdr3_aa: CASSQDRGPQYF

clone_size: few
j_call: TRBJ2-7
v_call: TRBV11-2
d_call: NA
cdr3_nt: TGTGCCAGCAGCTCATATATCGGGTATTCCTACGAGCAGTACTTC
cdr3_aa: CASSSYIGYSYEQYF

clone_size: few
j_call: TRBJ2-1
v_call: TRBV4-2
d_call: TRBD2
cdr3_nt: TGTGCCAGCAGCCAAGAAGGGGGGACTAGCGGCAATGAGCAGTTCTTC
cdr3_aa: CASSQEGGTSGNEQFF

clone_size: many
j_call: TRBJ2-1
v_call: TRBV29-1
d_call: TRBD2
cdr3_nt: TGCAGCGGCAATAGGCCGGGACTAGCGGGAGCGGGTGAGCAGTTCTTC
cdr3_aa: CSGNRPGLAGAGEQFF